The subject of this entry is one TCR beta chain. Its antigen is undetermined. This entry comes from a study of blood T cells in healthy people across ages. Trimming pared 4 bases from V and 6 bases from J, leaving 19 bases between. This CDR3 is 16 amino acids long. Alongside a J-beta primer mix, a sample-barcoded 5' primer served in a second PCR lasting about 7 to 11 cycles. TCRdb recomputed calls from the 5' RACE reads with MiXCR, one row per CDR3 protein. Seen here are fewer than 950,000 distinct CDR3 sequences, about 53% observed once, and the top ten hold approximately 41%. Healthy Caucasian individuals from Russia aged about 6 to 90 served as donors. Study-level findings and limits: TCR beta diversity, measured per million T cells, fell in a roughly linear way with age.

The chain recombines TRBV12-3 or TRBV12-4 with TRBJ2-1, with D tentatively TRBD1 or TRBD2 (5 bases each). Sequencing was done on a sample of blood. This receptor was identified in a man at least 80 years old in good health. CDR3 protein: CASSSPGPESGNEQFF. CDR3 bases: TGTGCCAGCAGTTCCCCGGGACCCGAATCGGGCAATGAGCAGTTCTTC.